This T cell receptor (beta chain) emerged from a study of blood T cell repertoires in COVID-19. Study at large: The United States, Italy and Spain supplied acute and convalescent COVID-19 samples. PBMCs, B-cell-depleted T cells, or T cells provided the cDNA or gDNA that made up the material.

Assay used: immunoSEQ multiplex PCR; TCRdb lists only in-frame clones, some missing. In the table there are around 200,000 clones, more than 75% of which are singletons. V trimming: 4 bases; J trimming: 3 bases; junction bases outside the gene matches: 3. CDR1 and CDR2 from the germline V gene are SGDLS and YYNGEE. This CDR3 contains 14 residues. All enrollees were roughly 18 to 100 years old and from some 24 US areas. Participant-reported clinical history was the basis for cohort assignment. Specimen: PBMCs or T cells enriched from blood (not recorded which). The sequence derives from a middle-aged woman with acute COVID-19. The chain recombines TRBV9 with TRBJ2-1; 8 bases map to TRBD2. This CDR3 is CASSPGTSYNEQFF. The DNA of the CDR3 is TGTGCCAGCAGCCCCGGGACTAGCTACAATGAGCAGTTCTTC. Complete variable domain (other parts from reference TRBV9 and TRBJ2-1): DSGVTQTPKHLITATGQRVTLRCSPRSGDLSVYWYQQSLDQGLQFLIQYYNGEERAKGNILERFSAQQFPDLHSELNLSSLELGDSALYFCASSPGTSYNEQFFGPGTRLTVL.